Below are 20 T cell receptor beta chains sequenced from a single sample in a study of T cell responses to AZD1222 COVID-19 vaccine. This table comes from immunoSEQ multiplex PCR, and its TCRdb copy is limited to in-frame clones, with some not included. This sample has some 150,000 clones, with approximately 90% found just once. The sample in question was peripheral blood, obtained on day 0 of AZD1222 vaccination. Receptors were obtained from an adult in good health.

The genes are TRBV18 and TRBJ2-5; tentative D call: TRBD1 (6 bases). V was clipped by 3 bases and J by 0 bases, with 11 bases between them. This CDR3 is built from 15 residues. CDR1 and CDR2 from the germline V gene are KGHSH and LQKENI. CDR3 bases: TGTGCCAGCTCACCGGGACATCCCGACCAAGAGACCCAGTACTTC. This encodes CASSPGHPDQETQYF.

The CDR3 protein is CASTRVVGSGELFF. For the CDR3, the DNA is TGTGCCAGCACCCGCGTGGTGGGTTCCGGGGAGCTGTTTTTT. The chain has TRBV7-2 and TRBJ2-2; unclear D gene. This CDR3 is built from 14 residues. Germline CDR1 SGHTA, CDR2 FQGNSA. V lost 7 bases and J lost 6, with 15 bases in between.

V and J are TRBV4-2 and TRBJ2-7; D not resolved. V was shortened by 0 bases and J by 0 bases, with 12 bases between the two germline ends. This CDR3 has 16 amino acids. The germline gives CDR1 LGHNA, CDR2 YNFKEQ. CDR3 in amino acids: CASSQERSDPSYEQYF. In DNA, the CDR3 is TGTGCCAGCAGCCAAGAGAGGTCTGACCCCTCCTACGAGCAGTACTTC.

Here the CDR3 DNA reads TGTGCCAGCAGCCAAGATCCCTGGGGGGACACCGGGGAGCTGTTTTTT. This sequence encodes CASSQDPWGDTGELFF. This rearrangement joins TRBV14 to TRBJ2-2, with D tentatively TRBD2 (6 bases). V lost 0 bases to trimming and J lost 3 bases, with 11 bases between them. This CDR3 region has 16 residues. Germline-derived CDR1 and CDR2 are SGHDN and FVKESK.

J is TRBJ2-3 and V is TRBV6-5, with a possible D match to TRBD2 (6 bases). Per the germline V gene, CDR1 is MNHEY and CDR2 is SVGAGI. V dropped 0 bases and J dropped 7 bases, with 8 bases sitting between them. There are 13 residues in the CDR3. The CDR3 sequence: CASSYSLANTQYF. In nucleotides, the CDR3 is TGTGCCAGCAGTTACTCGCTAGCGAATACGCAGTATTTT.

V gene TRBV6-2 or TRBV6-3 combines with J gene TRBJ1-2; no clear D gene. Germline CDR1 is MNHEY and CDR2 is SVGEGT. The length of the CDR3 is 15 residues. Trimming took 0 bases from V and 5 from J, leaving 13 bases between them. The CDR3 loop reads CASSYSRAPGYGYTF. CDR3 in DNA: TGTGCCAGCAGTTACTCGAGGGCACCCGGGTATGGCTACACCTTC.

This chain uses TRBV23-1 with TRBJ2-3; TRBD1 might be the D (5 bases). TRBV23-1 is assigned to the ORF class and has an uncertain function. The CDR3 loop spans 15 amino acids. The V end lost 3 bases, the J end lost 2 bases, and 12 bases lay between the germline ends. DNA for the CDR3: TGCGCCAGCAGTCATCTCAGGGTGTTCACAGATACGCAGTATTTT. Protein: CASSHLRVFTDTQYF.

This sequence joins TRBV5-5 and TRBJ2-3; D remains unclear. CDR3 length: 12 amino acids. Per germline, CDR1 SGHKS and CDR2 YYEKEE (reference sequence). V was clipped by 6 bases and J by 0 bases, with 5 bases between them. The CDR3 nucleotides read TGTGCCAGCACCGAAAGCACAGATACGCAGTATTTT. It translates to CASTESTDTQYF. Full variable domain (remainder filled in from reference TRBV5-5 and TRBJ2-3): DAGVTQSPTHLIKTRGQQVTLRCSPISGHKSVSWYQQVLGQGPQFIFQYYEKEERGRGNFPDRFSARQFPNYSSELNVNALLLGDSALYLCASTESTDTQYFGPGTRLTVL.

V is TRBV4-2 and J is TRBJ2-5, with D perhaps matching TRBD2 (7 bases). V lost 0 bases, J lost 5 bases, and 19 bases lay in between. This CDR3 has 17 amino acids. Germline lookup yields CDR1 LGHNA and CDR2 YNFKEQ. CDR3 sequence reads: CASSQDRGGGLGETQYF. CDR3 coding DNA: TGTGCCAGCAGCCAAGATCGAGGCGGGGGCCTAGGGGAGACCCAGTACTTC.

The rearrangement uses TRBV18 and TRBJ1-1, with D maybe TRBD1 (6 bases). Germline values: CDR1 KGHSH, CDR2 LQKENI. Trimming pared 2 bases from V and 8 bases from J, leaving 15 bases between. CDR3 length: 14 residues. CDR3 in amino acids: CASSPGMTGGEAFF. In DNA form, the CDR3 reads TGTGCCAGCTCACCAGGTATGACAGGCGGAGAAGCTTTCTTT.

This chain joins TRBV19 and TRBJ2-1; TRBD2 is a possible D gene (6 bases). Deletions cut 10 bases from V and 4 bases from J, with 26 bases between. Per germline, CDR1 LNHDA and CDR2 SQIVND (reference sequence). The CDR3 has 17 residues. This chain's CDR3 is CATTRSSIRGTYNEQFF. CDR3 sequence (DNA): TGTGCCACCACTCGAAGCTCCATACGGGGGACGTACAATGAGCAGTTCTTC.

The rearrangement uses TRBV10-3 and TRBJ2-1, with D perhaps being TRBD1 or TRBD2 (5 bases each). V was pared by 3 bases and J by 10 bases, with 22 bases between. CDR3 length: 16 residues. Germline loops: CDR1 ENHRY, CDR2 SYGVKD. This chain's CDR3 is CAISEPGTIQGGEQFF. The CDR3, as DNA: TGTGCCATCAGTGAACCTGGGACCATCCAAGGCGGGGAGCAGTTCTTC.

This clone was observed a single time. V usage is TRBV7-2 and J usage is TRBJ1-4, with 9 bases lining up with TRBD1. The CDR3 contains 14 residues. The trim removed 2 bases at V and 9 bases at J, leaving 4 bases unmatched. Germline assignment: CDR1 SGHTA and CDR2 FQGNSA. The CDR3 reads CASSLTGTGKKLFF. The DNA of the CDR3 is TGTGCCAGCAGCTTAACCGGGACAGGGAAAAAACTGTTTTTT.

The chain carries TRBV19 and TRBJ1-1, with D perhaps TRBD1 (5 bases). The germline V and J ends were trimmed by 2 bases and 0 bases, with 16 bases remaining between them. From germline, CDR1 is LNHDA and CDR2 SQIVND (reference sequence). This CDR3 comprises 17 residues. CDR3 residues: CASSISRGLGMNTEAFF. The CDR3 nucleotides are TGTGCCAGTAGTATAAGTAGGGGCCTCGGTATGAACACTGAAGCTTTCTTT. Together with reference TRBV19 and TRBJ1-1, the CDR3 gives the full variable domain: DGGITQSPKYLFRKEGQNVTLSCEQNLNHDAMYWYRQDPGQGLRLIYYSQIVNDFQKGDIAEGYSVSREKKESFPLTVTSAQKNPTAFYLCASSISRGLGMNTEAFFGQGTRLTVV.

The chain couples TRBV28 to TRBJ1-2; TRBD1 matches 10 bases. The germline V gene encodes CDR1 MDHEN and CDR2 SYDVKM. The CDR3 extends over 13 amino acids. The V segment lost 10 bases and the J segment 4 bases; nucleotides outside the gene matches: 6. Written as DNA, the CDR3 is TGTGCCACTAGGACAGGGGGTACCTATGGCTACACCTTC. Protein: CATRTGGTYGYTF.

This clone was detected only a few times. V usage is TRBV2 and J usage is TRBJ1-2; 9 bases are shared with TRBD1. The germline V gene encodes CDR1 SNHLY and CDR2 FYNNEI. The CDR3 runs 14 residues. Trimming removed 5 bases from V and 4 bases from J; junction bases left unmatched: 5. The CDR3 DNA follows: TGTGCCAGCAGTCCTACAGGGGGCATCTATGGCTACACCTTC. Its protein is CASSPTGGIYGYTF.

This chain joins TRBV29-1 and TRBJ1-2; D is uncertain. The germline gives CDR1 SQVTM, CDR2 ANQGSEA. The CDR3 loop spans 12 amino acids. V shed 6 bases and J shed 6 bases, with 14 bases lying between them. CDR3 sequence (DNA): TGCAGCGTCGGGCAGGTGGGCGATGGCTACACCTTC. Protein product: CSVGQVGDGYTF.

The V gene is TRBV21-1, the J gene TRBJ1-5; TRBD1 is the table's D call, not checked against the DNA. TRBV21-1 is tagged as a pseudogene. The CDR3 is 15 amino acids. For the CDR3, the DNA is TGTGCCAGCAGCACCGGGACAGAGAGCAATCAGCCCCAGCATTTT. Protein: CASSTGTESNQPQHF.

The rearrangement links TRBV30 to TRBJ1-6; the D is unclear. The CDR3 covers 13 residues. Germline V gene sequence: CDR1 GTSNPN, CDR2 SVGIG (reference sequence). V was trimmed by 3 bases and J by 10 bases, leaving 13 bases between them. CDR3 sequence: CAWRLTVESPLHF. Written as DNA, the CDR3 is TGTGCCTGGAGGTTGACTGTAGAGTCACCCCTCCACTTT.

The gene calls are TRBV5-5 and TRBJ1-4; D might be TRBD1 (5 bases). CDR3 size: 16 residues. V gave up 6 bases and J gave up 0 bases, with 15 bases separating them. The V gene's germline CDR1 is SGHKS and CDR2 YYEKEE (reference sequence). As DNA, the CDR3 is TGTGCCAGCACTTTTCAGCGGGGGGCAACTAATGAAAAACTGTTTTTT. Translation: CASTFQRGATNEKLFF.